One T cell receptor (beta chain) is described in this entry. In the authors' methods: By means of reference gene primer amplification, nucleated cell counts were estimated. Using immunoSEQ multiplex PCR, the repertoire was profiled, and TCRdb retains in-frame clones only, with some absent. V, J and clone size reflect that table, while D and trimming were determined from the DNA. The top ten hold 25% to 30% of the sample, which has over 70,000 clones, roughly 80% seen once. The data were taken from a study of blood T cell repertoires in COVID-19. Germline V CDR1 and CDR2: KGHSH, LQKENI. The CDR3 totals 15 residues. V trimming: 5 bases; J trimming: 0 bases; junction bases outside the gene matches: 3.

This clonotype originated in a human donor in a cohort sampled during active COVID-19. The rearrangement uses TRBV18 and TRBJ1-3; 8 nucleotides align to TRBD1. Sequenced: peripheral blood. CDR3 region: CASSDGQGSGNTIYF. The CDR3, as DNA: TGTGCCAGCTCAGATGGACAGGGCTCTGGAAACACCATATATTTT.